This T cell receptor (beta chain) was recorded in a study of OX40 agonist ivuxolimab in advanced cancers. Looked up from germline, CDR1 is MNHEY and CDR2 is SVGAGI. Trimming shortened V by 4 bases and J by 3 bases, and 12 bases separated the two germline ends. This CDR3 has 14 amino acids. The assay was immunoSEQ multiplex PCR, and TCRdb's table has in-frame clones only and misses some. The sample lists roughly 70,000 clones; about 86% were seen once. The sequence was obtained from an adult with an advanced solid tumor such as melanoma, head and neck, liver or kidney cancer. The gene calls are TRBV6-5 and TRBJ1-1; D remains unclear. The sample consisted of CD4+ or CD8+ T cells sorted from blood, taken in a trial of the OX40 agonist ivuxolimab. The CDR3 protein is CASSSPGSYTEAFF. The CDR3 DNA is TGTGCCAGCAGTTCCCCAGGAAGCTACACTGAAGCTTTCTTT.